These T cell receptor beta chains were read from a single sample in a study of T cell responses to AZD1222 COVID-19 vaccine. Profiled with immunoSEQ multiplex PCR; TCRdb holds only in-frame clones, not every one. The table shows about 68,000 clones, with approximately 90% occurring only once. The sequenced sample was peripheral blood, obtained on day 0 of AZD1222 vaccination. The receptors stem from an adult in good health. Both conserved end residues are part of each CDR3. D genes are given only for firm matches. Clone size is stated in some rows and not others, as once, few, many or a class when expanded.

cdr3_nt cdr3_aa clone_size j_call cdr3_length v_call d_call
TGTGCCAGCATCCGGGGGCGGGAATGGAACACTGAAGCTTTCTTT CASIRGREWNTEAFF once TRBJ1-1 15 TRBV7-8 .
TGTGCCAGCAGCCCAGGGCGGACAGATGCCGGGGAGCTGTTTTTT CASSPGRTDAGELFF . TRBJ2-2 15 TRBV7-9 .
TGTGCCAGCAGCGTACCTACCGGGAAGTCCTACAATGAGCAGTTCTTC CASSVPTGKSYNEQFF . TRBJ2-1 16 TRBV9 .
TGTGCCAGCAGTCCGCCGCAGGGAGGTACTGAAGCTTTCTTT CASSPPQGGTEAFF . TRBJ1-1 14 TRBV28 .
TGTGCCAGCAGTCAGGACAGCAATCAGCCCCAGCATTTT CASSQDSNQPQHF . TRBJ1-5 13 TRBV5-5 .
TGTGCCAGTAGTACGAGTCTGGATGAGCAGTTCTTC CASSTSLDEQFF . TRBJ2-1 12 TRBV19 .
TGTGCCAGCAGCTCGGTGGGGACAGTGAACACTGAAGCTTTCTTT CASSSVGTVNTEAFF . TRBJ1-1 15 TRBV7-2 TRBD1
TGTGCCAGCAGCGTAACAGGGGACTATGGCTACACCTTC CASSVTGDYGYTF . TRBJ1-2 13 TRBV7-9 TRBD1
TGTGCCAGCAGCTTGGGACTAGCCTACAATGAGCAGTTCTTC CASSLGLAYNEQFF . TRBJ2-1 14 TRBV11-3 TRBD2
TGTGCCAGCAGTGAGAGAGGGAACACCATATATTTT CASSERGNTIYF . TRBJ1-3 12 TRBV2 .
TGTGCCAGCAGCGTCAAAGACAGGGGAGGGCAGTACTTC CASSVKDRGGQYF . TRBJ2-7 13 TRBV9 TRBD1
TGTGCCAGCAGTTTGCCCGGGGGCTCGGCAGATACGCAGTATTTT CASSLPGGSADTQYF . TRBJ2-3 15 TRBV28 .
TGTGCCAGCAGCTCACAGGGGGCTTACGGCCCCTATGGCTACACCTTC CASSSQGAYGPYGYTF . TRBJ1-2 16 TRBV5-5 TRBD1
TGTGCCAGCGGGGGCGCTGGGACAGGGGGCGTTCAGCCCCAGCATTTT CASGGAGTGGVQPQHF . TRBJ1-5 16 TRBV27 TRBD1
TGTGCCAGCAGCGCACCTCTTTACAATGAGCAGTTCTTC CASSAPLYNEQFF . TRBJ2-1 13 TRBV9 .
TGTGCCAGCAGCTTAGTGGGACAGGGCTATGGCTACACCTTC CASSLVGQGYGYTF . TRBJ1-2 14 TRBV7-2 TRBD1
TGTGCCAGCAGCCCCCGGGCCCCGAGGACCGGGGAGCTGTTTTTT CASSPRAPRTGELFF . TRBJ2-2 15 TRBV3-1/TRBV3-2 .
TGTGCCAGCAGCTTAAAAAGGACAGGGGGCGATGCCAAAAACATTCAGTACTTC CASSLKRTGGDAKNIQYF . TRBJ2-4 18 TRBV7-9 TRBD1
TGTGCCAGCAGTATTTCGGGGACAGATACGCAGTATTTT CASSISGTDTQYF . TRBJ2-3 13 TRBV27 .
TGTGCCAGCAGCGGCGACAGTAATGAGCAGTTCTTC CASSGDSNEQFF . TRBJ2-1 12 TRBV6-5 .
TGTGCCAGCAGTCCCGGCCAGGGGGTTTTTGGCTACACCTTC CASSPGQGVFGYTF medium-sized TRBJ1-2 14 TRBV9 TRBD1
TGTGCCAGCAGCGTAGATTCGGGTATGAACACTGAAGCTTTCTTT CASSVDSGMNTEAFF . TRBJ1-1 15 TRBV9 .
TGTGCCAGCAGGGGGGCGGACAGATCTAATGAAAAACTGTTTTTT CASRGADRSNEKLFF . TRBJ1-4 15 TRBV28 .
TGTGCCAGCAGTTTTCCCGGACAGGGAACCCTATCGGGCACCGGGGAGCTGTTTTTT CASSFPGQGTLSGTGELFF . TRBJ2-2 19 TRBV28 TRBD1
TGTGCCTGGCACGGACAGGGGGCCGTGAATGAAAAACTGTTTTTT CAWHGQGAVNEKLFF . TRBJ1-4 15 TRBV30 TRBD1
TGTGCCAGTAGTACTACGACAGGGTTCGAGCCCTACGAGCAGTACTTC CASSTTTGFEPYEQYF . TRBJ2-7 16 TRBV19 TRBD1
TGCGCCAGCAGCCAAGATCTGAAAAGGGAGTTGTTTTTT CASSQDLKRELFF few TRBJ1-4 13 TRBV4-3 .
TGCGCCAGCAGCCAAGAAATCATCGGGGTAGAAGAGACCCAGTACTTC CASSQEIIGVEETQYF . TRBJ2-5 16 TRBV4-1 .
TGTGCCAGCAGTTTTGGCCAGGGGGGCTACAATGAGCAGTTCTTC CASSFGQGGYNEQFF . TRBJ2-1 15 TRBV27 .
TGTGCCAGCAGTTACTCGACTAGCGCCGGGTGGGAGCAGTACTTC CASSYSTSAGWEQYF . TRBJ2-7 15 TRBV6-2/TRBV6-3 TRBD2
TGCGCCAGCAGCTGGGGGACAGCCTCCGAGCTCGCTAATGAAAAACTGTTTTTT CASSWGTASELANEKLFF . TRBJ1-4 18 TRBV5-1 TRBD1
TGTGCCAGCAGTGAATTTCGGACAGGGAGTTCACCCCTCCACTTT CASSEFRTGSSPLHF . TRBJ1-6 15 TRBV2 TRBD1
TGTGCCAGTAGTCTCGCCACTAGCACAGATACGCAGTATTTT CASSLATSTDTQYF . TRBJ2-3 14 TRBV19 .
TGTGCCAGCAGTGACGGGTACAGACAAGAGACCCAGTACTTC CASSDGYRQETQYF . TRBJ2-5 14 TRBV2 .
TGTGCCTGGAGTGTATCGGGGGATTATGGCTACACCTTC CAWSVSGDYGYTF . TRBJ1-2 13 TRBV30 .
TGTGCCAGCAGCGAGACTAGCAGCTACACCAGGGAGCTGTTTTTT CASSETSSYTRELFF . TRBJ2-2 15 TRBV7-2 TRBD2
TGTGCCAGCAGCCCCAGGGGTTACGAGCAGTACTTC CASSPRGYEQYF . TRBJ2-7 12 TRBV11-2 .
TGCGCCAGCAGCTTAGGACAGTTGGTCCCTTTACTAAGCAATCAGCCCCAGCATTTT CASSLGQLVPLLSNQPQHF . TRBJ1-5 19 TRBV5-1 .
TGTGCCAGCGGGAAGACTAGCCTGAACACCGGGGAGCTGTTTTTT CASGKTSLNTGELFF . TRBJ2-2 15 TRBV6-5 TRBD2
TGTGCCAGCAGCTTAGTCTCCTTTCAAGAGACCCAGTACTTC CASSLVSFQETQYF . TRBJ2-5 14 TRBV7-2 .
TGTGCCATCACCAACGACTTTAATGAAAAACTGTTTTTT CAITNDFNEKLFF . TRBJ1-4 13 TRBV10-3 .
TGTGCCAGCAGCTACACTAAGACAGGGCACACTGAAGCTTTCTTT CASSYTKTGHTEAFF . TRBJ1-1 15 TRBV9 TRBD1
TGCGCCAGCAGTCGTACTAGCGGGGGGGCCTACGAGCAGTACTTC CASSRTSGGAYEQYF . TRBJ2-7 15 TRBV5-1 TRBD2
TGCAGCGTTGCAGGTGGGAGTGGTAAAAATGAGCAGTTCTTC CSVAGGSGKNEQFF once TRBJ2-1 14 TRBV29-1 .
TGTGCCAGTAAAACTATCTACAATGAGCAGTTCTTC CASKTIYNEQFF medium-sized TRBJ2-1 12 TRBV19 .
TGTGCCAGCAGTTACTCGGGAGGGGGCAGTCATGAAAAACTGTTTTTT CASSYSGGGSHEKLFF . TRBJ1-4 16 TRBV6-5 TRBD1
TGTGCCAGCAGCTTGGAGCTCGCAGGGGGCCGGGAGACCCAGTACTTC CASSLELAGGRETQYF . TRBJ2-5 16 TRBV5-5 TRBD1
TGTGCCAGCAGTTACGGGTCCGCGGCTAATGAAAAACTGTTTTTT CASSYGSAANEKLFF . TRBJ1-4 15 TRBV6-5 .